A single sample gave rise to the 7 T cell receptor beta chains below, sequenced in a study of T cell changes during pregnancy in multiple sclerosis. Here immunoSEQ multiplex PCR was the method, and the copy in TCRdb shows in-frame clones only, minus some. The sample shows tens of thousands of clones, around 94% of them seen only once. Here the sequenced sample was peripheral blood, taken in the third trimester of pregnancy. The receptors come from a female donor in good health, enrolled as a control in a pregnancy study.

The V gene is TRBV6-4, the J gene TRBJ2-3; 8 bases are a match to TRBD1. With 6 bases clipped from V and 1 base from J, the junction kept 6 bases outside the gene matches. This CDR3 is built from 15 residues. In germline, CDR1 is MRHNA, CDR2 SNTAGT. The CDR3 region is CASRRQGWGTDTQYF. Written as DNA, the CDR3 is TGTGCCAGCAGAAGACAGGGGTGGGGCACAGATACGCAGTATTTT.

This clone was picked up one time. The V call is TRBV19, the J call TRBJ1-5; D might be TRBD1 (6 bases). The CDR3 consists of 16 residues. Trimming removed 6 bases from V and 0 bases from J, with 15 bases in between. CDR1 and CDR2 from the germline V gene are LNHDA and SQIVND (reference sequence). CDR3: CASSNTQGYSNQPQHF. CDR3 in DNA: TGTGCCAGTAGCAATACACAGGGATATAGCAATCAGCCCCAGCATTTT.

This chain links TRBV10-3 with TRBJ1-2; 8 bases align to TRBD1. CDR1 and CDR2 from the germline V gene are ENHRY and SYGVKD. The V segment lost 5 bases and the J segment 4 bases; nucleotides outside the gene matches: 6. This CDR3 spans 14 amino acids. The CDR3 reads CAISPGGRGYGYTF. The CDR3 DNA is TGTGCCATCAGTCCAGGGGGCAGGGGCTATGGCTACACCTTC.

The chain has TRBV7-2 and TRBJ2-7; 9 bases are shared with TRBD2. The CDR3 has 14 amino acids. From germline, CDR1 is SGHTA and CDR2 FQGNSA. Trimming removed 3 bases from V and 8 bases from J; junction bases left unmatched: 8. CDR3 region: CASSFDSGSPKQYF. The CDR3 DNA reads TGTGCCAGCAGCTTCGATAGCGGGAGTCCTAAGCAGTACTTC. Full variable domain (outside the CDR3, taken from reference TRBV7-2 and TRBJ2-7): GAGVSQSPSNKVTEKGKDVELRCDPISGHTALYWYRQSLGQGLEFLIYFQGNSAPDKSGLPSDRFSAERTGGSVSTLTIQRTQQEDSAVYLCASSFDSGSPKQYFGPGTRLTVT.

The chain has TRBV27 and TRBJ2-5; D remains ambiguous. V was pared by 2 bases and J by 4 bases, with 17 bases between. CDR3 length: 16 amino acids. Per germline, CDR1 MNHEY and CDR2 SMNVEV (reference sequence). The CDR3: CASSLSNSLSGETQYF. In DNA form, the CDR3 reads TGTGCCAGCAGTTTAAGTAATAGTCTCTCGGGAGAGACCCAGTACTTC.

The chain employs TRBV28 and TRBJ1-1; 7 bases align to TRBD1. Germline V gene sequence: CDR1 MDHEN, CDR2 SYDVKM. The CDR3 contains 14 residues. V shed 3 bases and J 5 bases; nucleotides not matched to a gene: 6. CDR3 bases: TGTGCCAGCAGTTTCCAGGGGGGCTGGACTGAAGCTTTCTTT. Translating it yields CASSFQGGWTEAFF.

The chain joins TRBV5-1 to TRBJ2-7; a possible D gene is TRBD2 (6 bases). CDR1 is SGHRS and CDR2 is YFSETQ in the germline V gene. Trimming shortened V by 0 bases and J by 3 bases, and 16 bases separated the two germline ends. This CDR3 has 16 amino acids. The CDR3 reads CASSLEGQGGYYEQYF. In DNA form, the CDR3 reads TGCGCCAGCAGCTTGGAAGGGCAGGGAGGTTACTACGAGCAGTACTTC. Full variable domain (missing parts from reference TRBV5-1 and TRBJ2-7): KAGVTQTPRYLIKTRGQQVTLSCSPISGHRSVSWYQQTPGQGLQFLFEYFSETQRNKGNFPGRFSGRQFSNSRSEMNVSTLELGDSALYLCASSLEGQGGYYEQYFGPGTRLTVT.